The rows below give T cell receptor beta chains drawn from one sample of a study of a mutant IDH1 vaccine in newly diagnosed glioma. Sequencing was performed with immunoSEQ multiplex PCR; in TCRdb, only in-frame clones are kept and a portion is missing. Among around 30,000 clones listed, approximately 90% were seen once. These receptors have no identified antigens. Sequenced here: PBMCs, sampled from a glioma patient whose treatment included an IDH1 peptide vaccine. The receptor set was obtained from a woman aged 25 to 39 with glioma. Both conserved end residues are part of each CDR3. The D gene is left open where the match is weak. The size field is filled for only some rows; it gives once, few, many or a size class.

clone_size,d_call,j_call,v_call,cdr3_nt,cdr3_aa
NA,TRBD1,TRBJ1-3,TRBV9,TGTGCCAGCAGCCGAGTTCGAACAGGGGCTGGAAACACCATATATTTT,CASSRVRTGAGNTIYF
NA,NA,TRBJ1-1,TRBV5-8,TGTGCCAGCAGCCCCGTGGGGGCGGGCACTGAAGCTTTCTTT,CASSPVGAGTEAFF
few,NA,TRBJ1-1,TRBV18,TGTGCCAGCTCACCAGGACAGAGCATGAACACTGAAGCTTTCTTT,CASSPGQSMNTEAFF
NA,TRBD1,TRBJ2-6,TRBV27,TGTGCCAGCAGTTCCGGACAGGGGTATGTCTCTGGGGCCAACGTCCTGACTTTC,CASSSGQGYVSGANVLTF
NA,NA,TRBJ1-1,TRBV15,TGTGCCACCAGCAGAGATGTGTCGTCGGTGAACACTGAAGCTTTCTTT,CATSRDVSSVNTEAFF
NA,TRBD1,TRBJ2-1,TRBV7-2,TGTGCCAGCAGCCGGGACAGGGGGTTAAATGAGCAGTTCTTC,CASSRDRGLNEQFF
NA,NA,TRBJ2-7,TRBV6-6,TGTGCCAGCACCCCGGCCCGTGACCACGAGCAGTACTTC,CASTPARDHEQYF
once,NA,TRBJ2-2,TRBV25-1,TGTGCCAGCAGTGCTACAGGGGAGCTGTTTTTT,CASSATGELFF
NA,NA,TRBJ2-1,TRBV5-6,TGTGCCAGCAGCTTGGGGAATTACAATGAGCAGTTCTTC,CASSLGNYNEQFF
NA,NA,TRBJ2-7,TRBV4-1,TGCGCCAGCAGCCAAGTCGGGGGGCGCGAGCAGTACTTC,CASSQVGGREQYF
NA,NA,TRBJ1-2,TRBV6-5,TGTGCCAGCAGTTCGCGGGACGCGAGCTACACCTTC,CASSSRDASYTF
NA,NA,TRBJ2-5,TRBV5-5,TGTGCCAGCAGCTTGGGGCCCGCAGGGCAAGAGACCCAGTACTTC,CASSLGPAGQETQYF
NA,TRBD2,TRBJ2-3,TRBV9,TGTGCCAGCAGCGTAGATGGCGGGGGGCCAGATACGCAGTATTTT,CASSVDGGGPDTQYF
NA,TRBD1,TRBJ2-2,TRBV6-1,TGTGCCAGCAGTGATTCCCCTCGGACAGGGGAAGCCGGGGAGCTGTTTTTT,CASSDSPRTGEAGELFF
NA,NA,TRBJ1-6,TRBV4-1,TGCGCCAGCAGCCAAGAACAGGGCTCCTATAATTCACCCCTCCACTTT,CASSQEQGSYNSPLHF
NA,NA,TRBJ1-2,TRBV29-1,TGCAGCGTTGAAGCGCTCCGAGGGGGGTGGGAATATGGCTACACCTTC,CSVEALRGGWEYGYTF
few,NA,TRBJ1-1,TRBV6-5,TGTGCCAGCAGGGCGAGGGCCTTCACGGACACTGAAGCTTTCTTT,CASRARAFTDTEAFF
NA,TRBD1,TRBJ1-4,TRBV10-3,TGTGCCACGACAGGGGAAGAGAATGAAAAACTGTTTTTT,CATTGEENEKLFF
NA,TRBD1,TRBJ2-7,TRBV29-1,TGCAGCGTCCGGGACAGGGGACCCTACGAGCAGTACTTC,CSVRDRGPYEQYF
once,NA,TRBJ2-6,TRBV7-2,TGTGCCAGCAGCAACCGAGACTCTGGGGCCAACGTCCTGACTTTC,CASSNRDSGANVLTF
NA,NA,TRBJ2-1,TRBV6-1,TGTGCCAGCAGTGAAACTGGGGGATGGGGCAATGAGCAGTTCTTC,CASSETGGWGNEQFF
NA,TRBD1,TRBJ2-1,TRBV19,TGTGCCAGTAGGCCAACCGGGACAGGGGGCCACAATGAGCAGTTCTTC,CASRPTGTGGHNEQFF
NA,NA,TRBJ1-2,TRBV4-1,TGCGCCAGCAGACAACCAGGGACCTATGGCTACACCTTC,CASRQPGTYGYTF
NA,TRBD1,TRBJ1-2,TRBV5-1,TGCGCCAGCTCCTTCGGGACAGGGGGCTACACCTTC,CASSFGTGGYTF
NA,TRBD1,TRBJ2-5,TRBV7-7,TGTGCCAGCAGCTTTGGGACAGGGAAAGAGACCCAGTACTTC,CASSFGTGKETQYF
NA,NA,TRBJ2-4,TRBV5-4,TGTGCCAGCAGCTTGCCAGACGCAAAGGGGAACATTCAGTACTTC,CASSLPDAKGNIQYF
NA,TRBD2,TRBJ2-2,TRBV7-8,TGTGCCAGCAGCCGGCCGCGGCCGGGGGGAACCGGGGAGCTGTTTTTT,CASSRPRPGGTGELFF
NA,NA,TRBJ2-3,TRBV19,TGTGCCAGTAGTATAGTTTGGGGGGATACGCAGTATTTT,CASSIVWGDTQYF
NA,NA,TRBJ1-5,TRBV19,TGTGCCAGTAGTATAGGAAGGGTCGACTCTTCGTATCAGCCCCAGCATTTT,CASSIGRVDSSYQPQHF
NA,NA,TRBJ1-5,TRBV6-1,TGTGCCAGCCGGGGTTTTACAGGCCCCAATCAGCCCCAGCATTTT,CASRGFTGPNQPQHF
NA,TRBD2,TRBJ2-2,TRBV5-4,TGTGCCAGCAGCGTCGGGGGGGCCAGCACCGGGGAGCTGTTTTTT,CASSVGGASTGELFF
NA,TRBD2,TRBJ2-5,TRBV6-1,TGTGCCAGCGTTTTTGGACTAGCGGGACAAGAGACCCAGTACTTC,CASVFGLAGQETQYF
NA,NA,TRBJ2-2,TRBV7-2,TGTGCCAGCAGCTTAGCGGGGGGCACCGGGGAGCTGTTTTTT,CASSLAGGTGELFF
few,TRBD1,TRBJ2-1,TRBV7-2,TGTGCCAGCAGCTTAGCAGGACAGGGGGTTAGTGAGCAGTTCTTC,CASSLAGQGVSEQFF
NA,TRBD1,TRBJ1-5,TRBV6-6,TGTGCCAGCAGTTACCTGGGACAGGGCTTTGAGACCCAGCATTTT,CASSYLGQGFETQHF
once,NA,TRBJ2-5,TRBV5-4,TGTGCCAGCAGCCGGACGGACAGCTCCCGAGAGACCCAGTACTTC,CASSRTDSSRETQYF
NA,TRBD2,TRBJ2-2,TRBV5-1,TGCGCCAGCAGCTTAAGACTAGCGGGGGGGCTTGACACCGGGGAGCTGTTTTTT,CASSLRLAGGLDTGELFF